Listed here are 24 T cell receptor beta chains from one sample, sequenced in a study of blood T cell repertoires in COVID-19. The protocol was immunoSEQ multiplex PCR, while the TCRdb copy is restricted to in-frame clones and leaves out a portion. The table has around 180,000 clones, approximately 78% seen once; the top ten hold 12%. The source material was peripheral blood. Every receptor here comes from a woman over 75 with COVID-19, enrolled during active disease.

In DNA form, the CDR3 reads TGTGCCAGCTCACCAGACAGGGGTGCCAACGTCCTGACTTTC. Protein sequence: CASSPDRGANVLTF. The chain joins TRBV18 to TRBJ2-6, with 8 bases identical to TRBD1. The CDR3 spans 14 residues. Germline loops: CDR1 KGHSH, CDR2 LQKENI. J gave up 7 bases and V 2 bases, and 1 base lay outside the gene matches.

Remarks on this clone: The sample holds other DNA sequences that translate to the same CDR3. The CDR3 DNA follows: TGTGCCAGCAGCTCCAGGAATACGAACACCGGGGAGCTGTTTTTT. Encoded protein: CASSSRNTNTGELFF. This chain uses TRBV11-2 with TRBJ2-2, with no clear D. The CDR3 is 15 residues long. V was pared by 4 bases and J by 0 bases, with 9 bases between. The germline gives CDR1 SGHAT, CDR2 FQNNGV.

V usage is TRBV19 and J usage is TRBJ2-3; no definite D call. The CDR3 covers 13 residues. V gave up 6 bases and J gave up 10 bases, with 17 bases separating them. Germline V gene lookup returns CDR1 LNHDA and CDR2 SQIVND (reference sequence). CDR3 protein: CASSTAGTLSQYF. In DNA, the CDR3 is TGTGCCAGTAGCACCGCTGGCACATTGTCGCAGTATTTT.

There are a few counts of this clone. This chain connects TRBV27 to TRBJ1-1; D is ambiguous. In germline, CDR1 is MNHEY, CDR2 SMNVEV (reference sequence). Trimming shortened V by 7 bases and J by 1 base, and 7 bases separated the two germline ends. This CDR3 is 12 amino acids long. For the CDR3, the DNA is TGTGCCAGCAAAAAAGCGAACACTGAAGCTTTCTTT. Translation gives CASKKANTEAFF.

V usage is TRBV12-3 or TRBV12-4 and J usage is TRBJ2-4, with D unresolved. This CDR3 is 13 amino acids long. V shed 8 bases and J shed 8 bases, with 16 bases lying between them. The chain's CDR3 is CASAGDSLHIQYF. The CDR3, as DNA: TGTGCCAGCGCCGGAGATAGCTTGCACATTCAGTACTTC.

Only one count was recorded for this clone. The chain links TRBV25-1 to TRBJ2-3; D may be TRBD1 (5 bases). Germline loops: CDR1 MGHDK, CDR2 SYGVNS. V lost 6 bases to trimming and J lost 0 bases, with 10 bases between them. CDR3 length equals 14 residues. In DNA form, the CDR3 reads TGTGCCAGCAGGCGGCAGGGCAGCACAGATACGCAGTATTTT. Encoded protein: CASRRQGSTDTQYF.

The rearrangement links TRBV7-9 to TRBJ1-3, with no clear D. Germline V CDR1 and CDR2: SEHNR, FQNEAQ (reference sequence). The CDR3 is made up of 16 amino acids. Trimming shortened V by 4 bases and J by 0 bases, and 13 bases separated the two germline ends. The CDR3 protein is CASSSFETLSGNTIYF. The DNA of the CDR3 is TGTGCCAGCAGCTCCTTCGAGACACTCTCTGGAAACACCATATATTTT.

The chain is built from TRBV7-2 and TRBJ2-4, with 9 bases matching TRBD2. With 1 base clipped from V and 16 bases from J, the junction kept 8 bases outside the gene matches. The germline V gene has CDR1 SGHTA and CDR2 FQGNSA. This CDR3 has 13 residues. CDR3 DNA: TGTGCCAGCAGCTTAGAACATAGCGGGGGAAGATACTTC. The encoded protein is CASSLEHSGGRYF.

The chain recombines TRBV4-2 with TRBJ2-7; 11 bases align to TRBD1. CDR3 length: 16 amino acids. Germline V gene lookup returns CDR1 LGHNA and CDR2 YNFKEQ. V was clipped by 4 bases and J by 7 bases; unmatched bases: 12. CDR3 coding DNA: TGTGCCAGCAGCCGACTCCTCGGACAGGGGGCGGGTGAGCAGTACTTC. It yields the protein CASSRLLGQGAGEQYF.

The gene calls are TRBV3-1 (or the pseudogene TRBV3-2) and TRBJ1-2; tentatively, D is TRBD1 (5 bases). V lost 0 bases to trimming and J lost 3 bases, with 14 bases between them. The germline V gene encodes CDR1 LGHDT and CDR2 YNNKEL (reference sequence). The CDR3 runs 16 residues. The CDR3 DNA reads as TGTGCCAGCAGCCAAGAGGATTGCGGGGGGGACTATGGCTACACCTTC. Residues: CASSQEDCGGDYGYTF.

The rearrangement joins TRBV5-4 to TRBJ2-7; 14 bases align to TRBD2. Germline lookup yields CDR1 SGHNT and CDR2 YYREEE (reference sequence). The CDR3 has 16 residues. With V trimmed by 3 bases and J by 2 bases, 4 bases remained unmatched. CDR3 nucleotide sequence: TGTGCCAGCAGCTCGAAGACTAGCGGGGGGGCCTACGAGCAGTACTTC. Translating it yields CASSSKTSGGAYEQYF.

This clone showed up just a few times. The chain couples TRBV6-5 to TRBJ2-2; 11 bases map to TRBD1. In germline, CDR1 is MNHEY, CDR2 SVGAGI. The J segment lost 4 bases and the V segment lost 6 bases, leaving 4 bases of the junction unmatched. This CDR3 is 15 amino acids long. For the CDR3, the DNA is TGTGCCAGCAGAAGGACAGGGGGCGGCACCGGGGAGCTGTTTTTT. It encodes CASRRTGGGTGELFF.

The rearrangement joins TRBV2 to TRBJ2-5; 8 nucleotides line up with TRBD1. Looked up from germline, CDR1 is SNHLY and CDR2 is FYNNEI. The CDR3 runs to 15 residues. The V and J ends lost 5 bases and 5 bases, in that order; junction bases with no gene match: 10. CDR3 sequence: CASSFIGQGRETQYF. The CDR3 DNA reads as TGTGCCAGCAGTTTTATTGGACAGGGCCGGGAGACCCAGTACTTC.

This clone has just a few counts. CDR3 loop: CASSSNRGPNEKLFF. CDR3 nucleotide sequence: TGTGCCAGCAGCTCAAACAGGGGGCCTAATGAAAAACTGTTTTTT. V gene TRBV7-9 combines with J gene TRBJ1-4; 9 bases align to TRBD1. From germline, CDR1 is SEHNR and CDR2 FQNEAQ (reference sequence). This CDR3 region has 15 residues. J gave up 3 bases and V 4 bases, and 3 bases lay outside the gene matches.

This chain uses TRBV10-3 with TRBJ1-2, with 7 bases lining up with TRBD1. The germline V gene has CDR1 ENHRY and CDR2 SYGVKD. J was trimmed by 4 bases and V by 0 bases; bases with no gene match: 5. The CDR3 runs 15 residues. The CDR3 sequence is CAISESGQPLYGYTF. As DNA, the CDR3 is TGTGCCATCAGTGAGTCGGGACAGCCCCTCTATGGCTACACCTTC.

This clone was seen ten or more times. This rearrangement joins TRBV19 to TRBJ2-2, with 7 bases that match TRBD1. CDR1 and CDR2 (germline): LNHDA, SQIVND (reference sequence). This CDR3 spans 12 amino acids. J gave up 14 bases and V 2 bases, and 5 bases lay outside the gene matches. CDR3 region: CASSIRTGSLFF. CDR3 sequence (DNA): TGTGCCAGTAGTATAAGGACAGGCTCTCTGTTTTTT.

This rearrangement joins TRBV6-5 to TRBJ2-7; 7 bases agree with TRBD1. Losses at the gene ends were 6 bases for V and 2 bases for J; bases not matched to a gene: 4. CDR1 is MNHEY, CDR2 SVGAGI, per germline. The CDR3 covers 13 residues. In nucleotides, the CDR3 is TGTGCCAGCAGGCTGGGACAGACCTACGAGCAGTACTTC. Its translation is CASRLGQTYEQYF.

The CDR3 coding sequence is TGTGCCAGCAGCTCCAAAGGGAGCAACACTGAAGCTTTCTTT. Residues: CASSSKGSNTEAFF. This chain uses TRBV7-9 with TRBJ1-1; no clear D gene. The CDR3 has 14 amino acids. CDR1 and CDR2 (germline): SEHNR, FQNEAQ (reference sequence). The V end was cut by 4 bases, the J end by 2 bases, with 11 bases between. Complete variable domain (other parts from reference TRBV7-9 and TRBJ1-1): DTGVSQNPRHKITKRGQNVTFRCDPISEHNRLYWYRQTLGQGPEFLTYFQNEAQLEKSRLLSDRFSAERPKGSFSTLEIQRTEQGDSAMYLCASSSKGSNTEAFFGQGTRLTVV.

The chain is built from TRBV29-1 and TRBJ2-4, with a possible D match to TRBD2 (5 bases). The length of the CDR3 is 15 residues. Trimming stripped 1 base from V and 2 bases from J, with 12 bases between. Germline V gene sequence: CDR1 SQVTM, CDR2 ANQGSEA. CDR3 protein: CSVEGLVGTKNIQYF. The CDR3 nucleotides are TGCAGCGTTGAAGGGTTAGTCGGGACCAAAAACATTCAGTACTTC.

The chain links TRBV4-1 to TRBJ2-7; perhaps TRBD1 as D (5 bases). There are 15 residues in the CDR3. The V gene's germline CDR1 is MGHRA and CDR2 YSYEKL. V was trimmed by 2 bases and J by 3 bases, leaving 14 bases between them. The CDR3 loop reads CASSQQGSNNYEQYF. The CDR3, as DNA: TGCGCCAGCAGCCAACAGGGATCCAATAACTACGAGCAGTACTTC.

The rearrangement joins TRBV10-3 to TRBJ2-1; 15 positions match TRBD2. Germline-derived CDR1 and CDR2 are ENHRY and SYGVKD. This CDR3 has 16 residues. Unmatched junction bases numbered 5, after V lost 2 bases and J lost 9 bases. In DNA form, the CDR3 reads TGTGCCATCAGTGAGGGACTAGCGGGGGGGCCGCTTGAGCAGTTCTTC. It specifies CAISEGLAGGPLEQFF.

This sequence joins TRBV18 and TRBJ2-5; TRBD1 matches 7 bases. The length of the CDR3 is 13 residues. Trimming took 1 base from V and 13 from J; bases not matched to a gene: 9. CDR1 is KGHSH and CDR2 is LQKENI in the germline V gene. CDR3 protein: CASSPQGASPLYF. As DNA, the CDR3 is TGTGCCAGCTCACCACAGGGGGCCTCTCCCCTGTACTTC.

This clone appeared once. The V and J genes are TRBV9 and TRBJ2-5; TRBD2 might be the D (6 bases). The V end lost 3 bases, the J end lost 2 bases, and 14 bases lay between the germline ends. The germline V gene encodes CDR1 SGDLS and CDR2 YYNGEE. CDR3 size: 15 residues. The CDR3: CASSGGNIGQETQYF. The CDR3 DNA sequence: TGTGCCAGCAGCGGCGGGAACATAGGACAAGAGACCCAGTACTTC.

The chain combines TRBV5-6 with TRBJ2-3; 10 nucleotides match TRBD1. Germline values: CDR1 SGHDT, CDR2 YYEEEE. The CDR3 extends over 15 amino acids. J lost 4 bases, V lost 5 bases, and 7 bases had no gene match. The CDR3 coding sequence is TGTGCCAGCAGTTTTACCGGGACAGGGGCAGATACGCAGTATTTT. It is translated as CASSFTGTGADTQYF.